The clone carrying this T cell receptor (beta chain) has just a few counts. Its antigen is unidentified. Treatment noted: roughly ten-day PBMC culture with coronavirus spike peptide pools or control peptides (ViraFEST assay). Investigators obtained the unexposed donor's CD4+ T cells before the COVID-19 pandemic (2011-2018). This sample stems from a study of vaccination and CD4 T cells after COVID-19. V lost 2 bases and J lost 10, with 8 bases in between. Germline V gives CDR1 MNHEY, CDR2 SVGEGT. This CDR3 has 12 residues. The Oncomine TCR Beta short-read assay was applied to DNA of cultured CD4+ T cells. MiXCR, applied by TCRdb to the PCR reads, yields one record per CDR3 protein. This table has more than 6,000 distinct CDR3 sequences, around 50% appearing once.

The TCR originated in a human donor in good health. The chain couples TRBV6-2 or TRBV6-3 to TRBJ2-2; no firm D call. The sample consisted of CD4+ T cells from blood, cultured in vitro. CDR3 nucleotides: TGTGCCAGCAGTTACCCGGTAGCGGAGCTGTTTTTT. Translating gives CASSYPVAELFF.